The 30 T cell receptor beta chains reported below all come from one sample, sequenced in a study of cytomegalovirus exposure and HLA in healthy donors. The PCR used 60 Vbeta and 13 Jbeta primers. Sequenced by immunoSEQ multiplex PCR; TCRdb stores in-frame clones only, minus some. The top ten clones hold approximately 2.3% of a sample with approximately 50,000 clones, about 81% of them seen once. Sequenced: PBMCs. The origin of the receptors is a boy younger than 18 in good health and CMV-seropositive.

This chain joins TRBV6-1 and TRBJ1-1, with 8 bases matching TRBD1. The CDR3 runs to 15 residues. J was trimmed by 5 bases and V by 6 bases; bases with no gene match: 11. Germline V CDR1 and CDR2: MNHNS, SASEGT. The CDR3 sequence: CASSAFQGAGTEAFF. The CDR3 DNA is TGTGCCAGCAGCGCTTTTCAGGGGGCGGGAACTGAAGCTTTCTTT.

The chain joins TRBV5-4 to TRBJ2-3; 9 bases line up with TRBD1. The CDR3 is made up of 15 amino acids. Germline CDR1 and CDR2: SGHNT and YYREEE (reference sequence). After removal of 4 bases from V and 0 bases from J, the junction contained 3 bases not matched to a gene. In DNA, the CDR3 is TGTGCCAGCAGCCCTGGGACAGGGAGCACAGATACGCAGTATTTT. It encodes CASSPGTGSTDTQYF.

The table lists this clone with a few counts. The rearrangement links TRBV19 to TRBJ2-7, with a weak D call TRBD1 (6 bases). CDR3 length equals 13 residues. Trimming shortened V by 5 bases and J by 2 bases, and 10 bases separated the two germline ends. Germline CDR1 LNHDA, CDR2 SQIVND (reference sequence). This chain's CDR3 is CASSEGTTYEQYF. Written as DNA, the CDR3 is TGTGCCAGTAGTGAGGGGACAACCTACGAGCAGTACTTC.

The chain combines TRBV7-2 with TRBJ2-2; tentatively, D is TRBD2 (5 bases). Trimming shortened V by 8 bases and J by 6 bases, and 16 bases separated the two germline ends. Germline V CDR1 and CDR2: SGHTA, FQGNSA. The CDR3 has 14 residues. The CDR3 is CASVFGVRAGELFF. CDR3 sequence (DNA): TGTGCCAGCGTATTCGGGGTTCGCGCCGGGGAGCTGTTTTTT. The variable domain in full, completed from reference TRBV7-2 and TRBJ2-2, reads GAGVSQSPSNKVTEKGKDVELRCDPISGHTALYWYRQSLGQGLEFLIYFQGNSAPDKSGLPSDRFSAERTGGSVSTLTIQRTQQEDSAVYLCASVFGVRAGELFFGEGSRLTVL.

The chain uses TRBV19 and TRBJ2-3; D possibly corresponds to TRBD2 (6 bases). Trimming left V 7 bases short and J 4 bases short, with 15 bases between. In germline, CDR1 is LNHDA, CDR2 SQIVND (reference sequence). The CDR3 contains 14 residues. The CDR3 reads CASTPIPGADTQYF. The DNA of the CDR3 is TGTGCCAGTACCCCCATCCCGGGGGCAGATACGCAGTATTTT.

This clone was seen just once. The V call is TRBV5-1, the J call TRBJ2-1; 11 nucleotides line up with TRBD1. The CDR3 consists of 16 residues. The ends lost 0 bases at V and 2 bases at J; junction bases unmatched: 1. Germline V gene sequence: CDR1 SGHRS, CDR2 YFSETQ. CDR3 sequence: CASSLVGQGAYNEQFF. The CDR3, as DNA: TGCGCCAGCAGCTTGGTGGGACAGGGGGCCTACAATGAGCAGTTCTTC.

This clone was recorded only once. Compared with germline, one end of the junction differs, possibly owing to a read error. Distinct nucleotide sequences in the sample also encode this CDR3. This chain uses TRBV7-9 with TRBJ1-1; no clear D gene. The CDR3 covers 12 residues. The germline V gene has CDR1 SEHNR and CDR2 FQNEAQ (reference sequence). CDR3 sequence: CSSSPGGTEAFF. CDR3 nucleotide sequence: TGTTCCAGCAGCCCCGGAGGCACTGAAGCTTTCTTT.

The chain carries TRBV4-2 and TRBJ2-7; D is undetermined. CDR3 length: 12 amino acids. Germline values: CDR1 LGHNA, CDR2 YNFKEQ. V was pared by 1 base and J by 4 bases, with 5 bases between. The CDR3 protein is CASSQGGYEQYF. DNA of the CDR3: TGTGCCAGCAGCCAAGGAGGATACGAGCAGTACTTC.

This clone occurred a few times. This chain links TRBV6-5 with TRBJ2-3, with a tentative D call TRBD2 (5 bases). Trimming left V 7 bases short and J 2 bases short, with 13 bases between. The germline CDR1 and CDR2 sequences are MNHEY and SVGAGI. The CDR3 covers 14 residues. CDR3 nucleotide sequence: TGTGCCAGCACGGGGTCCTCCCACACAGATACGCAGTATTTT. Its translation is CASTGSSHTDTQYF.

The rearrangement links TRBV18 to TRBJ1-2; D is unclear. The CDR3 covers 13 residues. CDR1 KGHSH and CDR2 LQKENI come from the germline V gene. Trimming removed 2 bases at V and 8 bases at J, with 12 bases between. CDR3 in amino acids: CASSPGEARGYTF. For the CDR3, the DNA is TGTGCCAGCTCACCAGGGGAGGCCAGGGGCTACACCTTC.

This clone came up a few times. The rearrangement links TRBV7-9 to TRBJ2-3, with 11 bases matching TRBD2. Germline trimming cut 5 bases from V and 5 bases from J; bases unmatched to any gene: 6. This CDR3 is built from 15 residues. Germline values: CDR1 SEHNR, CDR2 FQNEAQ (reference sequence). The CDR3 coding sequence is TGTGCCAGCAGCCCTACTAGCGGGGGTGTAGATACGCAGTATTTT. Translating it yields CASSPTSGGVDTQYF.

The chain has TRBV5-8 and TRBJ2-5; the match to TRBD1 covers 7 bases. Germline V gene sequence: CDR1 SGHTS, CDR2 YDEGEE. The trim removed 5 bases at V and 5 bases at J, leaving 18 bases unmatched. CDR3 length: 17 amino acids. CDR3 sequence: CASRSGTAILYDETQYF. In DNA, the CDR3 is TGTGCCAGCAGATCCGGGACAGCGATTTTGTACGACGAGACCCAGTACTTC.

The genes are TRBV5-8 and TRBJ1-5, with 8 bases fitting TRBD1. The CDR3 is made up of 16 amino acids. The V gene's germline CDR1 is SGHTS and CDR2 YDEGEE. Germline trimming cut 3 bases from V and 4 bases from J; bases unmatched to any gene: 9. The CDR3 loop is CASSSGTGMWNQPQHF. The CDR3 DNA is TGTGCCAGCAGCTCCGGGACAGGTATGTGGAATCAGCCCCAGCATTTT.

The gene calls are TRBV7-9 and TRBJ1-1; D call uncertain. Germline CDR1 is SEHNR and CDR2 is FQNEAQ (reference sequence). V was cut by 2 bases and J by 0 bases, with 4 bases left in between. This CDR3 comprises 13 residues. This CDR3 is CASSLLMNTEAFF. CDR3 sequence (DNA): TGTGCCAGCAGCTTACTTATGAACACTGAAGCTTTCTTT.

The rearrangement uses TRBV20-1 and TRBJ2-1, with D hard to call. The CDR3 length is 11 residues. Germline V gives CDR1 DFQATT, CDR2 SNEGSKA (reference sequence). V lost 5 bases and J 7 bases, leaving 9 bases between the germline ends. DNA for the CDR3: TGCAGTGCTTACAGATTAAATGAGCAGTTCTTC. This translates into CSAYRLNEQFF.

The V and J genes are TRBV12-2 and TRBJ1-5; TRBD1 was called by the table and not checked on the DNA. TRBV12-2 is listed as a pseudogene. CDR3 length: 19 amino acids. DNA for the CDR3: TGTGCAAGTCGCCCTACCGGAGTTAGGGGGCAGGTTAGCAATCAGCCCCAGCATTTT. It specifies CASRPTGVRGQVSNQPQHF.

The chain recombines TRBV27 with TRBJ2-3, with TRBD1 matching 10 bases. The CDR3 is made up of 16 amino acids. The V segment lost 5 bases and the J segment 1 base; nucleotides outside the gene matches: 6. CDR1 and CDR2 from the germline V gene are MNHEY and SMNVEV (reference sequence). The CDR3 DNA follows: TGTGCCAGCAGTCTAGACAGGGGGCGCGGCACAGATACGCAGTATTTT. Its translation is CASSLDRGRGTDTQYF.

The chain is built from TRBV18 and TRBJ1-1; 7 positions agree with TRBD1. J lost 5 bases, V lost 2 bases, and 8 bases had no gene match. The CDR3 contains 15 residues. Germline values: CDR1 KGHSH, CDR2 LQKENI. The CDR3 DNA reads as TGTGCCAGCTCACCAGAAGGGGGCCGGGAAACTGAAGCTTTCTTT. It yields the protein CASSPEGGRETEAFF.

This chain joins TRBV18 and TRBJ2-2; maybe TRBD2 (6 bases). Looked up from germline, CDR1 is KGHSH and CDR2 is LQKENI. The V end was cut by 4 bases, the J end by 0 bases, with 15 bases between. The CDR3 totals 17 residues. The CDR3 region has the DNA TGTGCCAGCTCACGATCTTCAGGGAGGACGAACACCGGGGAGCTGTTTTTT. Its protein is CASSRSSGRTNTGELFF.

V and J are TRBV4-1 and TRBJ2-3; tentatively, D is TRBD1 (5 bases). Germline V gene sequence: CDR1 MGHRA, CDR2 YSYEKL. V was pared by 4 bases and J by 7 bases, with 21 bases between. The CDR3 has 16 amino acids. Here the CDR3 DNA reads TGCGCCAGCAGCCCAGAAATAGGGGCTATCCGAAATACGCAGTATTTT. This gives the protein CASSPEIGAIRNTQYF.

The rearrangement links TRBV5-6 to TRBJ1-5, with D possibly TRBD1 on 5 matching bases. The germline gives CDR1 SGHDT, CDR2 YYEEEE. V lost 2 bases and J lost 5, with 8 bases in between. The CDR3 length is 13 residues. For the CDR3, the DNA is TGTGCCAGCAGCTTTTCCAGGGATCAGCCCCAGCATTTT. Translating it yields CASSFSRDQPQHF. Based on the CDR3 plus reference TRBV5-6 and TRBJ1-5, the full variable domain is DAGVTQSPTHLIKTRGQQVTLRCSPKSGHDTVSWYQQALGQGPQFIFQYYEEEERQRGNFPDRFSGHQFPNYSSELNVNALLLGDSALYLCASSFSRDQPQHFGDGTRLSIL.

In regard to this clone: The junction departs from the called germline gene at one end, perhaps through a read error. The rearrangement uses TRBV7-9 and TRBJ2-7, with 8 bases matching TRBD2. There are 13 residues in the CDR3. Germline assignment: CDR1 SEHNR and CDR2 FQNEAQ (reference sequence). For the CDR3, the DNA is TGTTCCAGCAGCTCCGGGAGGGGGTACGAGCAGTACTTC. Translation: CSSSSGRGYEQYF.

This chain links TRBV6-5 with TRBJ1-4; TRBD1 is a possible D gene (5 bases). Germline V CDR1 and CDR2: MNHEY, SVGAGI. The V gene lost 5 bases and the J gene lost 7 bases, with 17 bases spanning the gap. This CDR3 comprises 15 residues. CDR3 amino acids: CASSNDSPRLEKLFF. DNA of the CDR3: TGTGCCAGCAGTAATGACAGTCCCCGACTTGAAAAACTGTTTTTT.

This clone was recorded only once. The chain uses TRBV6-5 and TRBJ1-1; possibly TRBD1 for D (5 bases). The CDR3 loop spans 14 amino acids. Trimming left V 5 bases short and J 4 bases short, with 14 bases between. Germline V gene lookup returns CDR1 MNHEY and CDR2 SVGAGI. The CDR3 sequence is CASSEWGGTTEAFF. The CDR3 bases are TGTGCCAGCAGTGAATGGGGGGGGACCACTGAAGCTTTCTTT.

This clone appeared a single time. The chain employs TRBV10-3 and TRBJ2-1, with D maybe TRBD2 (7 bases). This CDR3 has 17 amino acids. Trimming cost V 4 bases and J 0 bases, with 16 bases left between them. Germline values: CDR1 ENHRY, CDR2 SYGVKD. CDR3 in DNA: TGTGCCATCAGTGGGCGATGGGGGGGCAGCTCCTACAATGAGCAGTTCTTC. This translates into CAISGRWGGSSYNEQFF.

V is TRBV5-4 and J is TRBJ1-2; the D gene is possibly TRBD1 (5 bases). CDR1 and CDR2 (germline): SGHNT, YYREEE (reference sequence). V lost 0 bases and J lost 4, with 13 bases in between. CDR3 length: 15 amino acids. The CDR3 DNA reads TGTGCCAGCAGCTTGGCCGCCAGGGAGGGCTATGGCTACACCTTC. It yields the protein CASSLAAREGYGYTF.

This CDR3 is CASSQVGVNQPQHF. CDR3 DNA: TGCGCCAGCAGCCAAGTAGGGGTTAATCAGCCCCAGCATTTT. The chain couples TRBV4-1 to TRBJ1-5, with D possibly being TRBD1 (5 bases). There are 14 residues in the CDR3. Trimming pared 1 base from V and 4 bases from J, leaving 8 bases between. Germline values: CDR1 MGHRA, CDR2 YSYEKL.

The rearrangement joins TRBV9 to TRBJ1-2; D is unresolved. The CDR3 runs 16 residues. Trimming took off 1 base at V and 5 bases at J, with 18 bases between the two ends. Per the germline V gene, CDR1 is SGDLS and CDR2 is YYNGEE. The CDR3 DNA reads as TGTGCCAGCAGCGTAAATCAGGTCAAAGGACTATATGGCTACACCTTC. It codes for CASSVNQVKGLYGYTF.

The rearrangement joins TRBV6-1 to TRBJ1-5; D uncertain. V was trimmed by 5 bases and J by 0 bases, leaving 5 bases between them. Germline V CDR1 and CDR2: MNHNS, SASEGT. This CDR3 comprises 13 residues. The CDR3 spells CASSFFSNQPQHF. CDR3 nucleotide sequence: TGTGCCAGCAGTTTCTTTAGCAATCAGCCCCAGCATTTT.

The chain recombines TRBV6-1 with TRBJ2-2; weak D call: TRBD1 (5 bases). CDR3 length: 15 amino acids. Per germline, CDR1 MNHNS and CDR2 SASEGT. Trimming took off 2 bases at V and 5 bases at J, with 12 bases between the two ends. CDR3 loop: CASSERQGGTGELFF. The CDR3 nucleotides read TGTGCCAGCAGTGAAAGGCAGGGCGGAACCGGGGAGCTGTTTTTT.